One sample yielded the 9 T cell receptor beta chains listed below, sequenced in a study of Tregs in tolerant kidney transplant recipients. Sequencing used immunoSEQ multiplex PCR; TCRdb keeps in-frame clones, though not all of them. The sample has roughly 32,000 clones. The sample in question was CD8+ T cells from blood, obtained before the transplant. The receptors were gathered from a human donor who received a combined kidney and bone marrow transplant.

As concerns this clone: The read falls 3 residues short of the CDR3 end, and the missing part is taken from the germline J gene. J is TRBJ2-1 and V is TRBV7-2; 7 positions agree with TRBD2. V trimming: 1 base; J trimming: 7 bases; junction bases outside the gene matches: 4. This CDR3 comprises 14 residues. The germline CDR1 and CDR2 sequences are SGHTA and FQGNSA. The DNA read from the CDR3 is TGTGCCAGCAGCTTAGGGTCTAGCGGAAATGAG. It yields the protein CASSLGSSGNE. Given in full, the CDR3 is CASSLGSSGNEQFF.

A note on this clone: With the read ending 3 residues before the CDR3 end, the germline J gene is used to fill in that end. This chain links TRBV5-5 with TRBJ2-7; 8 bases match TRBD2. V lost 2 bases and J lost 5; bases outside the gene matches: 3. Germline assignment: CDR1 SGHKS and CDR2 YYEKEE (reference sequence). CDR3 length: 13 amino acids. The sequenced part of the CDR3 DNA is TGTGCCAGCAGCTTTCCAGCGGGAGACGAG. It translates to CASSFPAGDE. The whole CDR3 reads CASSFPAGDEQYF.

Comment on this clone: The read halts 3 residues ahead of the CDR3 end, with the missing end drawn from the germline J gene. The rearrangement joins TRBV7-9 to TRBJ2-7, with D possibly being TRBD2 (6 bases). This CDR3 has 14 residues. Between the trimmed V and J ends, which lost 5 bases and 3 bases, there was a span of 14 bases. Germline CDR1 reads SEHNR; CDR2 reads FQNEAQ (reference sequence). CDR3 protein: CASSPLGGNYEQYF. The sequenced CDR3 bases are TGTGCCAGCAGCCCGCTGGGGGGAAACTACGAG.

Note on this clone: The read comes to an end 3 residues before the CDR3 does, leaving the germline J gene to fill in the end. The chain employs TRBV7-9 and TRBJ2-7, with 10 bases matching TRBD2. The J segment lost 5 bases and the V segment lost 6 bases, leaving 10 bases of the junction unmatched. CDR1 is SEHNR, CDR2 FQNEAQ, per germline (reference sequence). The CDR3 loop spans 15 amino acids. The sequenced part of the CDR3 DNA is TGTGCCAGCAGATCCTTAGCGGGAGGAGGGGACGAG. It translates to CASRSLAGGGDE. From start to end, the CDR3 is CASRSLAGGGDEQYF. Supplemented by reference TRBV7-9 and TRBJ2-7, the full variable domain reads DTGVSQNPRHKITKRGQNVTFRCDPISEHNRLYWYRQTLGQGPEFLTYFQNEAQLEKSRLLSDRFSAERPKGSFSTLEIQRTEQGDSAMYLCASRSLAGGGDEQYFGPGTRLTVT.

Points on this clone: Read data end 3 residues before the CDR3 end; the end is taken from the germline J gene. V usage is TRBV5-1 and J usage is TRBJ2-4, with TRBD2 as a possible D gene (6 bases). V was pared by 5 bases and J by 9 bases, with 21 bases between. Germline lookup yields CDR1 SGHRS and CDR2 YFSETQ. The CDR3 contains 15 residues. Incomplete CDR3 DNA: TGCGCCAGCAGTTATGACGGGGACTCCTTTGGCATT. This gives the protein CASSYDGDSFGI. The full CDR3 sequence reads CASSYDGDSFGIQYF.

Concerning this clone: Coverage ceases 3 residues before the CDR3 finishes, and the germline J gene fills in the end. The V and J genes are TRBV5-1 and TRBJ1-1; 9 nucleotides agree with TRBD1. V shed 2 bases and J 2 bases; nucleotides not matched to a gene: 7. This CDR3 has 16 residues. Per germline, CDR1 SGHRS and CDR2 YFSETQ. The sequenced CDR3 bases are TGCGCCAGCAGCTTCGGACAGGGGTTCGGTAACACTGAA. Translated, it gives CASSFGQGFGNTE. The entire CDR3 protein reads CASSFGQGFGNTEAFF.

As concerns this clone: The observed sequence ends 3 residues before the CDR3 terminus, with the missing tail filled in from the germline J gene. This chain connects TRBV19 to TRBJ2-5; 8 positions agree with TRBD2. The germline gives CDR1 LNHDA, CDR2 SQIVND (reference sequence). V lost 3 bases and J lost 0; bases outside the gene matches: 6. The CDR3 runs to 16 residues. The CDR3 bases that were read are TGTGCCAGTAGTATCTCGTCTAGCGGGTACCAAGAGACC. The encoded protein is CASSISSSGYQET. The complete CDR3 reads CASSISSSGYQETQYF.

The CDR3 bases that were read are TGTGCCAGCAGTTTTACGGACATAGTTAGCGAAAAA. Protein: CASSFTDIVSEK. The whole CDR3 sequence is CASSFTDIVSEKLFF. The chain is built from TRBV2 and TRBJ1-4, with D possibly matching TRBD1 (5 bases). With the read ending 3 residues before the CDR3 end, the germline J gene is used to fill in that end. Germline-derived CDR1 and CDR2 are SNHLY and FYNNEI. The CDR3 covers 15 residues. Between the trimmed V and J ends, which lost 5 bases and 8 bases, there was a span of 18 bases.

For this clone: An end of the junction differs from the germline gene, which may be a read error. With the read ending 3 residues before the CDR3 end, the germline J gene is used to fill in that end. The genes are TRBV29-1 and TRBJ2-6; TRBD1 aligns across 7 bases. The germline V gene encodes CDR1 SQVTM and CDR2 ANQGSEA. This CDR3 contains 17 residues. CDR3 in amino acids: CSVQDRVPVSGANVLTF. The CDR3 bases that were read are TGCAGCGTTCAAGACAGGGTGCCGGTTTCTGGGGCCAACGTC.